Listed below are T cell receptor beta chains from one sample, sequenced in a study of breast tumors, draining lymph nodes, adjacent tissues. TCRdb re-called the multiplex PCR reads with MiXCR, one entry per CDR3 protein. The repertoire holds about 140,000 distinct CDR3 sequences, with 20% to 25% as singletons. The specimen sequenced was axillary lymph node tissue. The receptors shown here come from a female donor with breast cancer. Some clones in this sample may be carry-over from other donors' samples. The CDR3 runs from the conserved cysteine through the conserved F or W. D genes are given only for firm matches. Expanded clones get a size class; other rows say once, few or many, or leave the size out.

V	D	size	J	DNA	CDR3
TRBV20-1	TRBD1	many	TRBJ2-5	TGCAGTGCTAGACTCCTGCAGGGGGCTGACGAGACCCAGTACTTC	CSARLLQGADETQYF
TRBV7-2	NA	many	TRBJ2-5	TGTGCCAGCAGCCCGGTCTCAGGGGGGAGCCAAGAGACCCAGTACTTC	CASSPVSGGSQETQYF
TRBV5-4	TRBD2	many	TRBJ2-7	TGTGCCAGCAGCGTAGCGGGAGGGTCGGACGAGCAGTACTTC	CASSVAGGSDEQYF
TRBV2	NA	many	TRBJ1-4	TGTGCCAGCGTACCGGGACGAGGGAGTGAAAAACTGTTTTTT	CASVPGRGSEKLFF
TRBV5-1	NA	many	TRBJ2-1	TGCGCCAGCAGCAAGGAGGGCCAGACCTACAATGAGCAGTTCTTC	CASSKEGQTYNEQFF
TRBV7-6	TRBD1	many	TRBJ2-7	TGTGCCAGCAGCTTAGTTGCAGGGGGAGACGAGCAGTACTTC	CASSLVAGGDEQYF
TRBV5-5	NA	many	TRBJ2-2	TGTGCCAGCAGCTTGTGGGGGGACGGGGAGCTGTTTTTT	CASSLWGDGELFF
TRBV6-2/TRBV6-3	NA	NA	TRBJ2-5	TGTGCCAGCAGTTACTCTTGGCAGGACCAAGAGACCCAGTACTTC	CASSYSWQDQETQYF
TRBV7-2	TRBD2	many	TRBJ2-3	TGTGCCAGCAGCTTGACTAGCGGGAGCACAGATACGCAGTATTTT	CASSLTSGSTDTQYF
TRBV6-5	TRBD1	few	TRBJ2-1	TGTGCCAGCAGACGCGTGACAGGGAGTTACCCCTCCTACAATGAGCAGTTCTTC	CASRRVTGSYPSYNEQFF
TRBV5-1	NA	many	TRBJ2-5	TGCGCCAGTCCAGGGTTCCAAGAGACCCAGTACTTC	CASPGFQETQYF
TRBV19	NA	NA	TRBJ1-5	TGTGCCAGTAGTATAGAAGGAAGACAGCCCCAGCATTTT	CASSIEGRQPQHF
TRBV6-1	NA	many	TRBJ1-2	TGTGCCAGCAGTGACATTGGCTATGGCTACACCTTC	CASSDIGYGYTF
TRBV7-3	NA	many	TRBJ2-7	TGTGCCAGCAGCTTTAGAGAGGGGTACGAGCAGTACTTC	CASSFREGYEQYF
TRBV5-5	NA	few	TRBJ2-5	TGTGCCAGCAGCGGCGGGGGCTTTCGAGAGACCCAGTACTTC	CASSGGGFRETQYF
TRBV6-1	NA	many	TRBJ1-6	TGTGCCAGCAGAGGCAACGCCGCTCGAGATTCACCCCTCCACTTT	CASRGNAARDSPLHF
TRBV18	TRBD1	NA	TRBJ2-3	TGTGCCAGCTCCCCCGGACAGGGGAAAGATACGCAGTATTTT	CASSPGQGKDTQYF
TRBV5-1	TRBD2	many	TRBJ2-3	TGCGCCAGCAGCGCAACGAGCGGGAGCGCAGATACGCAGTATTTT	CASSATSGSADTQYF
TRBV7-2	TRBD1	many	TRBJ1-5	TGTGCCAGCAGCATACAGGGGGGGCAGCCCCAGCATTTT	CASSIQGGQPQHF